These 21 T cell receptor delta chains were all obtained from the same sample, sequenced in a study of γδ T cells in repeated Plasmodium falciparum infection. TCRdb fed the multiplex PCR reads to CATT. The sample shows about 93,000 delta-chain clones, over 0.9% of them seen only once. Vgamma9/Vdelta2+ and Vdelta2-negative gammadelta T cells were flow-sorted from PBMC for bulk sequencing. The specimen was gamma-delta T cells from blood. These receptors were collected from a pool of human donors (malaria-infected and uninfected, not separated).

The sample holds a few counts of this clone. The translation of this DNA and the TCRdb protein of a much larger clone differ at residue 13, probably owing to a read error; the protein shown here is translated from the DNA. This sequence joins TRDV2 and TRDJ1; 7 nucleotides agree with TRDD3. As TCRdb names no J gene, one was assigned here on the basis of a DNA match to germline. The CDR3 sequence is 19 residues long. Trimming cost V 0 bases and J 1 base; bases outside gene matches: 16. The germline CDR1 and CDR2 sequences are GEAIGNYY and EKD. CDR3 bases: TGTGCCTGTGACACCGTTAGAGGGATGGAGGGGGGATTCACCGATAAACTCATCTTT. This translates into CACDTVRGMEGGFTDKLIF.

A few counts support this clone. The protein in TCRdb stems from a much larger clone and differs at residue 17 from this DNA's translation, likely a read error; here the protein is translated from the DNA. The chain links TRDV2 to TRDJ1; 13 bases agree with TRDD3. The CDR3 contains 19 residues. Germline V gene data show CDR1 as GEAIGNYY and CDR2 as EKD. The CDR3 DNA reads as TGTGCCTGTGGACCACGAGACTGGGGGATACGTAAGTACACCGATAAACCCATCTTT. Translating gives CACGPRDWGIRKYTDKPIF.

This clone was found a few times. A far larger clone lies a single base away; this is likely a read error. V gene TRDV1 combines with J gene TRDJ1; 7 bases fit TRDD3. As TCRdb names no J gene, one was assigned here on the basis of a DNA match to germline. With V trimmed by 2 bases and J by 0 bases, 9 bases remained unmatched. This CDR3 spans 17 amino acids. The germline V gene encodes CDR1 TSWWSYY and CDR2 QGS. CDR3 sequence: CALGEKGPLGDTDKLIF. CDR3 nucleotides: TGTGCTCTTGGGGAAAAAGGGCCGCTGGGGGACACCGATAAACTCATCTTT.

Concerning this clone: Since a far larger clone is one base different, this is likely a read error. Other DNA sequences within the sample encode an identical CDR3. The J gene was not called, though the V gene is TRDV2; TRDD3, as called in the table, went unchecked against the DNA. In germline, CDR1 is GEAIGNYY, CDR2 EKD. The CDR3 is 15 residues long. The CDR3 DNA reads TGTGCCTGTGACACCGTAGGGGGACGGACAGCACAACTCTTTTTT. Translation gives CACDTVGGRTAQLFF.

This clone was seen a few times. TCRdb lists the protein of a much larger clone for this DNA, which differs at residue 4, so this is likely a read error; the protein given here is translated from the DNA itself. In DNA form, the CDR3 reads TGTGCCTGTGGCCAAATGAGTGCCTGGGACACCCGACAGATGTTTTTC. Amino acids: CACGQMSAWDTRQMFF. This chain uses TRDV2 with TRDJ3; D gene unclear. TCRdb leaves out the J gene; it was filled in here by matching the DNA to germline. CDR3 size: 16 residues. CDR1 GEAIGNYY and CDR2 EKD come from the germline V gene. Trimming pared 5 bases from V and 2 bases from J, leaving 12 bases between.

This clone came up many times. The protein held in TCRdb is that of a much larger clone and does not match this DNA's translation at residue 4, likely because of a read error; the protein shown is translated from the DNA. V gene TRDV2 combines with J gene TRDJ3; 10 bases are shared with TRDD3. Germline matching of the DNA provided the J gene here, since TCRdb leaves it blank. There are 20 residues in the CDR3. J gave up 0 bases and V 5 bases, and 12 bases lay outside the gene matches. Germline V gene data show CDR1 as GEAIGNYY and CDR2 as EKD. CDR3 sequence reads: CACVATGGSARSWDTRQMFF. In DNA form, the CDR3 reads TGTGCCTGTGTCGCGACTGGGGGATCAGCTCGCTCCTGGGACACCCGACAGATGTTTTTC.

CDR3 amino acids: CACDNVNLGDPRIGDKLIF. The CDR3 bases are TGTGCCTGTGACAACGTAAACCTGGGGGATCCCCGAATAGGCGATAAACTCATCTTT. The V and J genes are TRDV2 and TRDJ1, with 9 bases identical to TRDD3. Here the J gene was assigned by germline matching of the DNA, as TCRdb has none. J was trimmed by 4 bases and V by 2 bases; bases with no gene match: 19. Germline V lookup: CDR1 GEAIGNYY, CDR2 EKD. The CDR3 has 19 residues.

Note on this clone: The protein TCRdb lists belongs to a much larger clone and differs from this DNA's translation at residue 4, which points to a read error; the protein shown is made from the DNA. V is TRDV1 and J is TRDJ1; 12 bases match TRDD3. The J gene comes from matching the DNA to germline here; TCRdb lacks it. Germline trimming cut 8 bases from V and 2 bases from J; bases unmatched to any gene: 18. The CDR3 is 19 amino acids. Germline lookup yields CDR1 TSWWSYY and CDR2 QGS. CDR3 residues: CALPFLRWTGGYSTDKLIF. The DNA of the CDR3 is TGTGCTCTTCCCTTCCTACGATGGACTGGGGGATACTCTACCGATAAACTCATCTTT.

This clone was seen more than once but under ten times. This sequence is one base from a far larger clone and is likely a read error. Other DNA sequences in the same sample also yield this CDR3. The chain has TRDV2 and TRDJ1; 9 bases align to TRDD3. The CDR3 contains 19 residues. Germline trimming cut 3 bases from V and 0 bases from J; bases unmatched to any gene: 16. CDR1 is GEAIGNYY and CDR2 is EKD in the germline V gene. The CDR3 DNA is TGTGCCTGTGACTCCTTCCGCACTGGGGGACCCCCGTACACCGATAAACTCATCTTT. The encoded protein is CACDSFRTGGPPYTDKLIF.

This clone showed up just a few times. Translating this DNA gives a protein that differs at residue 14 from the TCRdb one, which belongs to a much larger clone; a read error is likely, and the protein shown is this translation. V is TRDV1 and J is TRDJ1; 13 bases line up with TRDD3. Germline-derived CDR1 and CDR2 are TSWWSYY and QGS. Trimming at V came to 0 bases and at J to 3 bases, leaving 10 bases not matched to a gene. This CDR3 is built from 19 residues. The CDR3 loop is CALGELSPFTGGYADKLIF. CDR3 coding DNA: TGTGCTCTTGGGGAACTATCCCCTTTTACTGGGGGATACGCCGATAAACTCATCTTT.

This clone was observed a handful of times. TCRdb shows a much larger clone's protein in place of this DNA's translation, and the two differ at residue 8, likely through a read error; the protein shown is translated from the DNA. The chain links TRDV2 to TRDJ1; D is unresolved. The J gene is absent in TCRdb and was assigned here via DNA matching to germline. There are 18 residues in the CDR3. The V gene's germline CDR1 is GEAIGNYY and CDR2 EKD. V lost 3 bases to trimming and J lost 0 bases, with 22 bases between them. The CDR3 protein is CACDLVLRDTRYTDKLIF. The CDR3, as DNA: TGTGCCTGTGACCTGGTACTGAGGGACACCCGATACACCGATAAACTCATCTTT.

This clone was seen more than once but under ten times. The protein in TCRdb stems from a much larger clone and differs at residue 21 from this DNA's translation, likely a read error; here the protein is translated from the DNA. The rearrangement links TRDV1 to TRDJ1; 9 nucleotides agree with TRDD3. In the absence of a J gene in TCRdb, the DNA was matched to germline to assign it here. The CDR3 loop spans 25 amino acids. CDR1 TSWWSYY and CDR2 QGS come from the germline V gene. In nucleotides, the CDR3 is TGTGCTCTTGGGGAACTATGGGCGTTCCTACGTTCCACTGGGGGAAAACAGGGGGAGACCGGTAAACTCATCTTT. It yields the protein CALGELWAFLRSTGGKQGETGKLIF.

Of note for this clone: This likely stems from a read error, as it lies one base from a far larger clone. This specimen includes other DNA sequences encoding the same CDR3. The CDR3 DNA is TGTGCTCTTGGGGATCTGGACGGTACTGGGGGATACGTCATATACACCGATAAACTAATCTTT. Its translation is CALGDLDGTGGYVIYTDKLIF. This chain connects TRDV1 to TRDJ1, with 13 bases matching TRDD3. This CDR3 has 21 amino acids. Germline CDR1 and CDR2: TSWWSYY and QGS.

As concerns this clone: Given a far larger clone just one base away, this is likely a sequencing read error. Other DNA sequences within the sample encode an identical CDR3. The V gene call is TRDV1, and the J gene call is absent; the DNA was not used to check the table's D call, TRDD3. This CDR3 contains 19 residues. Germline lookup yields CDR1 TSWWSYY and CDR2 QGS. In DNA form, the CDR3 reads TGTGCTCTTGGGGATCCGTGGTCGGGTACTGGGGGATACGGCGTAAAACTCATCTTC. Protein sequence: CALGDPWSGTGGYGVKLIF.

About this clone itself: TCRdb pairs this DNA with a much larger clone's protein that differs at residue 4, likely a read error; the protein shown was translated from the DNA. The rearrangement uses TRDV1 and TRDJ1; D unclear. This CDR3 has 18 residues. Germline loops: CDR1 TSWWSYY, CDR2 QGS. CDR3 in DNA: TGTGCTCTTGAGGAAACGGGAACGGTCGTACAAAACACCGATAAACTCATCTTT. It encodes CALEETGTVVQNTDKLIF.

This clone was counted only a few times. The protein that TCRdb holds for this DNA derives from a much larger clone and differs from the translated DNA at residue 5, which likely indicates a read error; the protein shown here is translated from the DNA. The chain couples TRDV1 to TRDJ1; D unresolved. Germline V gene sequence: CDR1 TSWWSYY, CDR2 QGS. CDR3 length: 16 residues. V was clipped by 9 bases and J by 1 base, with 21 bases between them. Written as DNA, the CDR3 is TGTGCTCTCGCCAGTAGGTATAAGCGATCCACCGATAAACTCATCTTT. Its protein is CALASRYKRSTDKLIF.

This clone turned up a few times. The TCRdb protein, from a much larger clone, departs from this DNA's translation at residue 7, likely by read error; the protein shown derives from the DNA. Other DNA variants within this sample encode the same CDR3. The CDR3 DNA follows: TGTGCTCTTGGGGGGATTGGGTGCATAGCTGCGCCAAATGCCGGGGGCGATTTACCTGGGGATACGGAACTCATCTTT. This gives the protein CALGGIGCIAAPNAGGDLPGDTELIF. The J gene is TRDJ1, the V gene TRDV1, with 9 bases identical to TRDD3. CDR3 length: 26 amino acids. Germline V gene data show CDR1 as TSWWSYY and CDR2 as QGS. V lost 4 bases, J lost 9 bases, and 45 bases stayed unmatched.

This clone was recorded a few times. TCRdb shows a much larger clone's protein in place of this DNA's translation, and the two differ at residue 3, likely through a read error; the protein shown is translated from the DNA. The CDR3 loop is CARDTGFTGGHDKLIF. The CDR3 DNA sequence: TGTGCCCGTGACACCGGGTTTACTGGGGGCCACGATAAACTCATCTTT. The chain couples TRDV2 to TRDJ1, with 8 bases identical to TRDD3. No J gene was available from TCRdb, and it was assigned here by a germline match of the DNA. The germline CDR1 and CDR2 sequences are GEAIGNYY and EKD. This CDR3 has 16 amino acids.

On this clone: TCRdb has a much larger clone's protein, which differs at residue 8 from the translation of this DNA, likely because of a read error; what is shown is the protein translated from the DNA. The CDR3: CACDRPGCPTSGENTDKLIF. Written as DNA, the CDR3 is TGTGCCTGTGACCGTCCCGGGTGCCCGACTTCTGGGGAAAACACCGATAAACTCATCTTT. The V gene is TRDV2, the J gene TRDJ1; D is perhaps TRDD3 (6 bases). The J gene, missing from TCRdb, was assigned here through DNA to germline matching. Germline V gene sequence: CDR1 GEAIGNYY, CDR2 EKD. V lost 3 bases and J 0 bases, leaving 28 bases between the germline ends. CDR3 length equals 20 residues.

This clone was recorded many times. The same CDR3 can be traced to other DNA sequences in this sample. This chain's CDR3 is CALGEGLPSPICRGTDKLIF. CDR3 DNA: TGTGCTCTTGGGGAAGGCCTTCCTAGCCCCATTTGCCGGGGCACCGATAAACTCATCTTT. The chain employs TRDV1 and TRDJ1; 8 positions match TRDD2. The CDR3 consists of 20 residues. Germline-derived CDR1 and CDR2 are TSWWSYY and QGS. V shed 2 bases, J shed 1 base, and the junction held 18 bases outside the gene matches.

This clone was observed a few times. A read error likely explains why the TCRdb protein, taken from a much larger clone, differs from this DNA's translation at residue 7; the protein shown is translated from the DNA. CDR3 in DNA: TGTGCTCTTGGGGAACTAACCCCTGGGGGATTGTACACCGATAAACTCATCTTT. This gives the protein CALGELTPGGLYTDKLIF. The gene calls are TRDV1 and TRDJ1, with 9 nucleotides matching TRDD3. The J gene, left out of TCRdb, was set here by checking the DNA against germline. This CDR3 comprises 18 residues. V was clipped by 0 bases and J by 0 bases; unmatched bases: 8. In germline, CDR1 is TSWWSYY, CDR2 QGS.